A selection of T cell receptor beta chains follows, all from one sample in a study of blood T cells in healthy people across ages. TCRdb called the 5' RACE reads again in MiXCR, with one record for every CDR3 protein. This repertoire shows about a million distinct CDR3 sequences, 30% to 40% found once; its top ten account for approximately 14%. Sequencing input: blood. The source is a man younger than 35 in good health. The CDR3 runs from the conserved cysteine through the conserved F or W. D genes are given only for firm matches. Clone sizes are given selectively: once, few, many, or a class where the clone is expanded.

clone_size: NA
d_call: TRBD2
v_call: TRBV27
j_call: TRBJ2-5
cdr3_nt: TGTGCCAGCAGTTTATCGGCTACTAGCGGGTCCTACAATGAGCAGTACTTC
cdr3_aa: CASSLSATSGSYNEQYF

clone_size: NA
d_call: NA
v_call: TRBV12-3/TRBV12-4
j_call: TRBJ2-7
cdr3_nt: TGTGCCAGCAGCCCGGGACATATCTACGAGCAGTACTTC
cdr3_aa: CASSPGHIYEQYF

clone_size: NA
d_call: NA
v_call: TRBV18
j_call: TRBJ2-7
cdr3_nt: TGTGCCAGCTCACCCGAGGACAGCTACGAGCAGTACTTC
cdr3_aa: CASSPEDSYEQYF

clone_size: few
d_call: NA
v_call: TRBV11-2
j_call: TRBJ1-4
cdr3_nt: TGTGCCAGCAGCTTTGGGGGTGGGAATGAAAAACTGTTTTTT
cdr3_aa: CASSFGGGNEKLFF

clone_size: NA
d_call: TRBD2
v_call: TRBV4-3
j_call: TRBJ2-5
cdr3_nt: TGCGCCAGCAGCCCGGGGACTAGCGGGGGTTTGTACCAAGAGACCCAGTACTTC
cdr3_aa: CASSPGTSGGLYQETQYF

clone_size: few
d_call: NA
v_call: TRBV13
j_call: TRBJ2-3
cdr3_nt: TGTGCCAGCAGCTTAATCGTTACAGAAGATGGTACGCAGTATTTT
cdr3_aa: CASSLIVTEDGTQYF

clone_size: NA
d_call: NA
v_call: TRBV20-1
j_call: TRBJ2-1
cdr3_nt: TGCAGTGCTAGAGTGCTCGGACAGAACTCCTACAATGAGCAGTTCTTC
cdr3_aa: CSARVLGQNSYNEQFF

clone_size: NA
d_call: NA
v_call: TRBV7-9
j_call: TRBJ2-3
cdr3_nt: TGTGCCAGCACCTCAGGGGCGGACTACAGTGATACGCAGTATTTT
cdr3_aa: CASTSGADYSDTQYF

clone_size: NA
d_call: NA
v_call: TRBV20-1
j_call: TRBJ1-1
cdr3_nt: TGCAGTGCTAGCGCCAGGGTCACTGAAGCTTTCTTT
cdr3_aa: CSASARVTEAFF

clone_size: few
d_call: TRBD1
v_call: TRBV10-3
j_call: TRBJ2-2
cdr3_nt: TGTGCCATGCAGGGACAGACGAACACCGGGGAGCTGTTTTTT
cdr3_aa: CAMQGQTNTGELFF

clone_size: NA
d_call: NA
v_call: TRBV9
j_call: TRBJ2-1
cdr3_nt: TGTACCAGCAGCCCCGAGGGTGGATCCTACAATGAGCAGTTCTTC
cdr3_aa: CTSSPEGGSYNEQFF

clone_size: many
d_call: NA
v_call: TRBV7-2
j_call: TRBJ2-3
cdr3_nt: TGTGCCAGCAGTGAGGACAGCACAGATACGCAGTATTTT
cdr3_aa: CASSEDSTDTQYF

clone_size: NA
d_call: NA
v_call: TRBV29-1
j_call: TRBJ2-3
cdr3_nt: TGCAGCGTTGGGCGCGGGGCGGATACGCAGTATTTT
cdr3_aa: CSVGRGADTQYF

clone_size: NA
d_call: NA
v_call: TRBV6-2/TRBV6-3
j_call: TRBJ2-5
cdr3_nt: TGTGCCAGCAGTTATATAACGGGGACCCAAGAGACCCAGTACTTC
cdr3_aa: CASSYITGTQETQYF

clone_size: many
d_call: NA
v_call: TRBV20-1
j_call: TRBJ2-1
cdr3_nt: TGCAGTGCGAATGCCGAGCCGTATGAGCAGTTCTTC
cdr3_aa: CSANAEPYEQFF

clone_size: NA
d_call: NA
v_call: TRBV9
j_call: TRBJ2-3
cdr3_nt: TGTGCCAGCAGCCCCTCATACAGGAGCACAGATACGCAGTATTTT
cdr3_aa: CASSPSYRSTDTQYF

clone_size: once
d_call: NA
v_call: TRBV6-5
j_call: TRBJ2-7
cdr3_nt: TGTGCCAGCAGTTACTCGAAAGGGGCCTACAATGAGCAGTACTTC
cdr3_aa: CASSYSKGAYNEQYF

clone_size: NA
d_call: TRBD1
v_call: TRBV20-1
j_call: TRBJ1-6
cdr3_nt: TGCAGTGCACTGCGGACAGGGACACTTAATTCACCCCTCCACTTT
cdr3_aa: CSALRTGTLNSPLHF

clone_size: NA
d_call: NA
v_call: TRBV20-1
j_call: TRBJ1-1
cdr3_nt: TGCAGTGCTCACTGGGGGAGCGCTGAAGCTTTCTTT
cdr3_aa: CSAHWGSAEAFF

clone_size: NA
d_call: TRBD1
v_call: TRBV12-3/TRBV12-4
j_call: TRBJ1-1
cdr3_nt: TGTGCCAGCAGCCGAACAGGGGAAGGGGAAGCTTTCTTT
cdr3_aa: CASSRTGEGEAFF

clone_size: NA
d_call: TRBD2
v_call: TRBV5-6
j_call: TRBJ2-2
cdr3_nt: TGTGCCAGCAGCTACACTAGCGGGGCAGCTCTCGGAGAGCTGTTTTTT
cdr3_aa: CASSYTSGAALGELFF

clone_size: few
d_call: NA
v_call: TRBV12-5
j_call: TRBJ2-4
cdr3_nt: TGTGCTAGTGGTTCGACGACGACGGGGGCTGACATTCAGTACTTC
cdr3_aa: CASGSTTTGADIQYF

clone_size: few
d_call: NA
v_call: TRBV4-3
j_call: TRBJ1-5
cdr3_nt: TGCGCCAGCAGCCAACACCAGGACAGAAGAGGGCCCCAGCATTTT
cdr3_aa: CASSQHQDRRGPQHF

clone_size: NA
d_call: TRBD1
v_call: TRBV12-5
j_call: TRBJ1-2
cdr3_nt: TGTGCTAGTGGGCCAGGGGGGAGGTATGGCTACACCTTC
cdr3_aa: CASGPGGRYGYTF

clone_size: NA
d_call: NA
v_call: TRBV21-1
j_call: TRBJ1-2
cdr3_nt: NA
cdr3_aa: CASSHRVPDYGCTF

clone_size: NA
d_call: TRBD1
v_call: TRBV20-1
j_call: TRBJ2-1
cdr3_nt: TGCAGTGCTACCTCCGACAGGGATAGCTCCTACAATGAGCAGTTCTTC
cdr3_aa: CSATSDRDSSYNEQFF

clone_size: NA
d_call: NA
v_call: TRBV20-1
j_call: TRBJ2-3
cdr3_nt: TGCAGTGCTAGGGGCTACGGGGCCCGACGCACAGATACGCAGTATTTT
cdr3_aa: CSARGYGARRTDTQYF

clone_size: NA
d_call: TRBD2
v_call: TRBV9
j_call: TRBJ2-3
cdr3_nt: TGTGCCGGCAGCGTACGGGGGGTGGCAGATACGCAGTATTTT
cdr3_aa: CAGSVRGVADTQYF

clone_size: NA
d_call: NA
v_call: TRBV28
j_call: TRBJ2-5
cdr3_nt: TGTGCCAGCAGTTCGGGACCGGGGAATGAGCAGTACTTC
cdr3_aa: CASSSGPGNEQYF

clone_size: NA
d_call: NA
v_call: TRBV5-6
j_call: TRBJ2-5
cdr3_nt: TGTGCCAGCAGCTTATCTCAGGGACGGTACCAAGAGACCCAGTACTTC
cdr3_aa: CASSLSQGRYQETQYF

clone_size: once
d_call: TRBD2
v_call: TRBV12-3/TRBV12-4
j_call: TRBJ2-2
cdr3_nt: TGTGCCAGCAGTTCAGCGGGGGGATTAGGTACGAACACCGGGGAGCTGTTTTTT
cdr3_aa: CASSSAGGLGTNTGELFF

clone_size: NA
d_call: NA
v_call: TRBV14
j_call: TRBJ2-2
cdr3_nt: TGTGCCAGCAGCCAATTTAACACCGGGGAGCTGTTTTTT
cdr3_aa: CASSQFNTGELFF